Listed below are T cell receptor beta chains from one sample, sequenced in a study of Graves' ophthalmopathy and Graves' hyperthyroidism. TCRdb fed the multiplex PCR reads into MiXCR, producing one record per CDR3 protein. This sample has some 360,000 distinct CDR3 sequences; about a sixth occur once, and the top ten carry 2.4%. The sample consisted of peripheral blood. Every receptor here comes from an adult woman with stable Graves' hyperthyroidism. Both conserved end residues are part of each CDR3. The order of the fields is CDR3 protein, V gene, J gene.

CDR3 protein: CASIYGENTEAFF
V gene: TRBV6-2/TRBV6-3
J gene: TRBJ1-1

CDR3 protein: CASTPGTASYEQYF
V gene: TRBV6-1
J gene: TRBJ2-7

CDR3 protein: CASSPSGIQEAQYF
V gene: TRBV7-2
J gene: TRBJ2-5

CDR3 protein: CASSWAGNSGANVLTF
V gene: TRBV7-3
J gene: TRBJ2-6

CDR3 protein: CASSGGFNNYGYTF
V gene: TRBV28
J gene: TRBJ1-2

CDR3 protein: CASSLRGGSRERAYEQYF
V gene: TRBV11-1
J gene: TRBJ2-7

CDR3 protein: CASSVASQDTQYF
V gene: TRBV2
J gene: TRBJ2-3

CDR3 protein: CASSLGGGRAKNIQYF
V gene: TRBV11-2
J gene: TRBJ2-4

CDR3 protein: CASSLVAGHSKETQYF
V gene: TRBV7-8
J gene: TRBJ2-5

CDR3 protein: CASTGGSSASSSGANVLTF
V gene: TRBV6-2/TRBV6-3
J gene: TRBJ2-6

CDR3 protein: CATPQGVSSPLHF
V gene: TRBV6-1
J gene: TRBJ1-6

CDR3 protein: CASRKSRDSSYEQYF
V gene: TRBV5-1
J gene: TRBJ2-7

CDR3 protein: CALRQKSQETQYF
V gene: TRBV30
J gene: TRBJ2-5

CDR3 protein: CASRTRLAGLYEQYF
V gene: TRBV6-2/TRBV6-3
J gene: TRBJ2-7

CDR3 protein: CASSLGFDLRNTGELFF
V gene: TRBV11-2
J gene: TRBJ2-2

CDR3 protein: CAISDRGPSNLEAFF
V gene: TRBV10-3
J gene: TRBJ1-1

CDR3 protein: CASRLQGSGVNTEAFF
V gene: TRBV2
J gene: TRBJ1-1

CDR3 protein: CASSLEGYKNTEAFF
V gene: TRBV5-1
J gene: TRBJ1-1

CDR3 protein: CASSIDRTYGGYTF
V gene: TRBV19
J gene: TRBJ1-2

CDR3 protein: CASCEGQNNSPLHF
V gene: TRBV12-3/TRBV12-4
J gene: TRBJ1-6

CDR3 protein: CASSYAQGVYGYTF
V gene: TRBV6-5
J gene: TRBJ1-2

CDR3 protein: CASRQVSPLYGYTF
V gene: TRBV2
J gene: TRBJ1-2